The rows below give T cell receptor beta chains drawn from one sample of a study of cytomegalovirus exposure and HLA in healthy donors. Produced via immunoSEQ multiplex PCR; TCRdb's table is partial and in-frame only. Of under 300,000 clones listed, about 75% are singletons. The sequencing input was PBMCs. The receptors were sampled from a female donor in good health and CMV-seronegative. Both conserved end residues are part of each CDR3. The order of the fields is V gene, clone size, D gene, J gene, CDR3 DNA, CDR3 protein. The D gene is left open where the match is weak. Only part of the rows carry a size: once, few, many, or a class if the clone is expanded.

TRBV4-1	few	NA	TRBJ1-1	TGCGCCAGCAGCCCAACAGGGCTCACTGAAGCTTTCTTT	CASSPTGLTEAFF
TRBV19	few	NA	TRBJ2-3	TGTGCCAGTAGTATAGATCTAAGCCTCACGGTGTATTTT	CASSIDLSLTVYF
TRBV5-6	NA	TRBD2	TRBJ2-5	TGTGCCAGCAGCTCCTCCGGAGTAGCGGGACTAAATCGGCCCCCCCAGTACTTC	CASSSSGVAGLNRPPQYF
TRBV11-2	NA	NA	TRBJ1-3	TGTGCCAGCAGCTTAGATGCCCCTCTACAGGGCTCATTCTCTGGAAACACCATATATTTT	CASSLDAPLQGSFSGNTIYF
TRBV29-1	few	NA	TRBJ2-3	TGCAGCGTTGGCAGGGACATCCTCACAGATACGCAGTATTTT	CSVGRDILTDTQYF
TRBV14	few	TRBD1	TRBJ1-6	TGTGCCAGCAGCCTTGGGACAGGGGGCTATAATTCACCCCTCCACTTT	CASSLGTGGYNSPLHF
TRBV4-1	few	TRBD1	TRBJ2-1	TGCGCCAGCAGCCAAGGATTCGCAGGGGGCGCGGAACATGAGCAGTTCTTC	CASSQGFAGGAEHEQFF
TRBV19	NA	NA	TRBJ2-3	TGTGCCAGTAGTATACCCCAGGGTAACACAGATACGCAGTATTTT	CASSIPQGNTDTQYF
TRBV6-1	NA	NA	TRBJ2-7	TGTGCCAGCAGTGGTAACCCCGACAGGAGCTCCTACGAGCAGTACTTC	CASSGNPDRSSYEQYF
TRBV29-1	NA	TRBD1	TRBJ2-7	TGCAGCGCATCCGAACAGGGGGTGGACGAGCAGTACTTC	CSASEQGVDEQYF
TRBV9	NA	NA	TRBJ1-4	TGTGCCAGCAGCCGCAGGATGGGAGGTGAAAAACTGTTTTTT	CASSRRMGGEKLFF
TRBV5-4	NA	NA	TRBJ2-1	TGTGCCAGCAGCTTGGACAGTCAGTACAATGAGCAGTTCTTC	CASSLDSQYNEQFF
TRBV6-1	NA	TRBD2	TRBJ2-1	TGTGCCAGCAGTGAAGCGCGTCGCGGGAGGTCCTACAATGAGCAGTTCTTC	CASSEARRGRSYNEQFF
TRBV30	NA	NA	TRBJ2-7	TGTGCCTGGGCCGGTTCTAGGGGTAGGTACGAGCAGTACTTC	CAWAGSRGRYEQYF
TRBV27	NA	TRBD1	TRBJ1-2	TGTGCCAGCAGACGAACAGGGGGCGGTGGCTACACCTTC	CASRRTGGGGYTF
TRBV27	once	TRBD2	TRBJ2-1	TGTGCCAGCAGTTCGGCGGGGGACAATGAGCAGTTCTTC	CASSSAGDNEQFF
TRBV5-1	NA	NA	TRBJ1-1	TGCGCCAGCAGCTTGAGTGCAGGGAACACTGAAGCTTTCTTT	CASSLSAGNTEAFF
TRBV10-3	NA	NA	TRBJ2-7	TGTGCCATCAGTGAGTCCAGTTTGGGCAGGGGGACTCGCGAGCAGTACTTC	CAISESSLGRGTREQYF
TRBV5-4	few	NA	TRBJ2-7	TGTGCCAGCAGCTTGAGGGGGTACCCAGCCTACGAGCAGTACTTC	CASSLRGYPAYEQYF
TRBV27	NA	NA	TRBJ1-2	TGTGCCAGCAGTTTATCCCCTTCGACATTCTACACCTTC	CASSLSPSTFYTF
TRBV7-9	NA	NA	TRBJ1-2	TGTGCCAGCAGCTTTCGACAGGGCTACACCTTC	CASSFRQGYTF
TRBV4-1	NA	TRBD1	TRBJ2-1	TGCGCCAGCAACCAGGGGGCTAGCAATGAGCAGTTCTTC	CASNQGASNEQFF
TRBV6-5	NA	NA	TRBJ1-1	TGTGCCAGCAGTCGGAACACTGAAGCTTTCTTT	CASSRNTEAFF
TRBV5-1	NA	NA	TRBJ1-1	TGCGCCAGCAGCTTAGAGGGAGCGAACGCTGAAGCTTTCTTT	CASSLEGANAEAFF
TRBV5-4	NA	TRBD2	TRBJ2-5	TGTGCCAGCAGCTCGCAGGGGGGACTAGCGGTAGAGACCCAGTACTTC	CASSSQGGLAVETQYF
TRBV6-1	NA	NA	TRBJ2-5	TGTGCCAGCAGTGAACAGGGTCCGGAGACCCAGTACTTC	CASSEQGPETQYF
TRBV7-6	NA	TRBD1	TRBJ1-1	TGTGCCAGCAGCTTTCAACAGGGGGCAGGGACTGAAGCTTTCTTT	CASSFQQGAGTEAFF
TRBV7-9	NA	NA	TRBJ2-5	TGTTCCAGCAGCCGAGGCGGAGGTTTGGCCCAGTACTTC	CSSSRGGGLAQYF
TRBV7-8	NA	NA	TRBJ2-4	TGTGCCAGCAGCTTAAGGGGGACAGCCAAAAACATTCAGTACTTC	CASSLRGTAKNIQYF
TRBV27	NA	NA	TRBJ2-7	TGTGCCAGCAGTCAGGGACTTACCTACGAGCAGTACTTC	CASSQGLTYEQYF
TRBV27	NA	TRBD2	TRBJ2-3	TGTGCCAGCACGGCCGGGACTAGCGATCCAGATACGCAGTATTTT	CASTAGTSDPDTQYF
TRBV6-5	NA	TRBD2	TRBJ2-7	TGTGCCAGCAGTTATCTTTCTAGCGGGATCTACGAGCAGTACTTC	CASSYLSSGIYEQYF
TRBV7-9	NA	NA	TRBJ1-4	TGTGCCAGCAGCCCCACAGGGTCAACTAATGAAAAACTGTTTTTT	CASSPTGSTNEKLFF
TRBV12-5	few	NA	TRBJ1-2	TGTGCTAGTACACTGGGGGCGCTGGGCTACACCTTC	CASTLGALGYTF
TRBV7-2	few	TRBD2	TRBJ2-7	TGTGCCAGCAGCCGCGAAGGGACTAGCGAATACGAGCAGTACTTC	CASSREGTSEYEQYF
TRBV6-5	NA	TRBD1	TRBJ1-2	TGTGCCAGCAGGGATGGGACAGGGAGTATTGGCTACACCTTC	CASRDGTGSIGYTF
TRBV4-1	NA	TRBD1	TRBJ1-5	TGCGCCAGCAGCCAAGATCCGGGACAGGGGGCGTTTCAGCCCCAGCATTTT	CASSQDPGQGAFQPQHF
TRBV4-2	NA	TRBD2	TRBJ2-1	TGTGCCAGCAGCCAAGATTCGCTAGCGGGAGGCCTTTCCTACAATGAGCAGTTCTTC	CASSQDSLAGGLSYNEQFF
TRBV20-1	NA	NA	TRBJ2-7	TGCAGTGCTGGGGCGGTCGAGCAGTACTTC	CSAGAVEQYF
TRBV30	NA	NA	TRBJ2-6	TGTGCCTGGGGAGGACCCGTGGCACCATCTGGGGCCAACGTCCTGACTTTC	CAWGGPVAPSGANVLTF
TRBV4-1	NA	NA	TRBJ2-1	TGCGCCAGCAGCCAAGCCCCAGGGACAAACAATGAGCAGTTCTTC	CASSQAPGTNNEQFF
TRBV10-2	NA	NA	TRBJ1-2	TGCGCCAGCAGCTCAGTCCGGGACAAGGTTGTTGGCTACACCTTC	CASSSVRDKVVGYTF
TRBV6-5	few	TRBD1	TRBJ1-2	TGTGCCAGCAGTTATCGGACAGGGGGAGGCTATGGCTACACCTTC	CASSYRTGGGYGYTF
TRBV2	NA	NA	TRBJ2-3	TGTGCCACCCCGTGGAGAGATACGCAGTATTTT	CATPWRDTQYF
TRBV2	NA	TRBD2	TRBJ2-5	TGTGCCAGCAGCCGGGTTTTAGCGGGAGAGGAGACCCAGTACTTC	CASSRVLAGEETQYF
TRBV6-5	NA	NA	TRBJ2-2	TGTGCCAGCAGTCTAACCGGGGAGCTGTTTTTT	CASSLTGELFF
TRBV2	few	TRBD2	TRBJ2-5	TGTGCCAGCAGTGAACGGGGACTAGCGGGCCGGGAGACCCAGTACTTC	CASSERGLAGRETQYF
TRBV5-1	few	NA	TRBJ2-5	TGCGCCAGCAGCTTGGCCGCGGGGACGGGAGAGACCCAGTACTTC	CASSLAAGTGETQYF
TRBV7-9	NA	NA	TRBJ2-3	TGTGCCAGCGGGGAGACCACAGATACGCAGTATTTT	CASGETTDTQYF
TRBV2	NA	TRBD1	TRBJ1-1	TGTGCCAGCAGCGGGACAGGCCGAAACACTGAAGCTTTCTTT	CASSGTGRNTEAFF
TRBV9	few	TRBD2	TRBJ2-5	TGTGCCAGCAGCGCTCAACCGACCCCTACAGGGAGATCGGGAGGGCAGCAAGAGACCCAGTACTTC	CASSAQPTPTGRSGGQQETQYF
TRBV6-6	NA	TRBD2	TRBJ2-3	TGTGCCAGCAGTTACTCACTAGCGGTGAGCACAGATACGCAGTATTTT	CASSYSLAVSTDTQYF
TRBV30	NA	NA	TRBJ1-3	TGTGCCTGGAGTGTCGCAGCTGGAAACACCATATATTTT	CAWSVAAGNTIYF
TRBV10-3	few	NA	TRBJ1-1	TGTGCCATCAGTTTCACAGGGACTGAAGCTTTCTTT	CAISFTGTEAFF
TRBV7-3	NA	TRBD1	TRBJ2-6	TGTGCCACCTCCTCACAGGGGCCTGGGGCCAACGTCCTGACTTTC	CATSSQGPGANVLTF